This T cell receptor (beta chain) is drawn from a study of shared clonotypes between healthy human individuals. Study-level results: Rarefaction showed sorted-subset sequencing was incomplete despite large depth.

Sequencing was performed with immunoSEQ multiplex PCR; in TCRdb, only in-frame clones are kept and a portion is missing. The profile shows a few hundred thousand clones, over 60% of them singletons. The junction had 10 bases not matched to a gene; V was cut back by 2 bases and J by 0 bases. The CDR3 extends over 18 amino acids. Germline assignment: CDR1 SGHRS and CDR2 YFSETQ. CD4+ cells were split into CD45RA+ naive and CD45RA-negative memory subsets. With regard to this clone: No antigen is known for it.

This chain links TRBV5-1 with TRBJ2-7; 11 positions agree with TRBD2. Sequencing was performed on memory CD4+ T cells sorted from blood. Subset described: CD45RA-negative fraction. This receptor was obtained from a man aged 25 to 40 in good health. The CDR3 DNA reads as TGCGCCAGCAGCTTACCGGGACTAGCGGTTGGGTTCTCCTACGAGCAGTACTTC. Protein: CASSLPGLAVGFSYEQYF.